These T cell receptor beta chains were read from a single sample in a study of relationships among human T cell subsets. One entry per CDR3 protein results from TCRdb running MiXCR on the multiplex PCR reads. Of around 14,000 distinct CDR3 sequences in the sample, about 56% are singletons; the top ten hold less than 35%. The sample consisted of total T cells sorted from blood. The receptors originated from a man aged 40-50 years in good health. Each CDR3 is given with its conserved first and last residue. The order of the fields is D gene, V gene, J gene, CDR3 length, clone size, CDR3 protein, CDR3 DNA. A D gene is named only where the DNA matches it firmly. Clone size appears in some rows only: once, few, many, or a class for an expanded clone.

-,TRBV18,TRBJ2-7,13,-,CASSPREVGEQYF,TGTGCCAGCTCACCCCGCGAGGTTGGAGAGCAGTACTTC
-,TRBV6-4,TRBJ2-1,13,few,CASSDSAHNEQFF,TGTGCCAGCAGTGACTCGGCACACAATGAGCAGTTCTTC
TRBD2,TRBV20-1,TRBJ2-3,16,-,CSAVPLAGGRGDTQYF,TGCAGTGCTGTTCCCCTAGCGGGGGGGCGGGGAGATACGCAGTATTTT
-,TRBV28,TRBJ2-3,17,-,CAISGPILQGPADTQYF,TGTGCCATTAGCGGTCCAATCCTACAGGGCCCCGCAGATACGCAGTATTTT
TRBD1,TRBV29-1,TRBJ2-7,11,-,CSVEGTGEQYF,TGCAGCGTTGAAGGGACAGGGGAGCAGTACTTC
-,TRBV19,TRBJ2-7,14,-,CATPPGKLPYEQYF,TGTGCCACGCCCCCGGGAAAGCTCCCCTACGAGCAGTACTTC
-,TRBV10-2,TRBJ2-7,15,-,CASSESNRGTYEQYF,TGCGCCAGCAGTGAGTCGAACCGCGGAACCTACGAGCAGTACTTC
TRBD1,TRBV20-1,TRBJ2-1,13,-,CSACRDRADEQFF,TGCAGTGCTTGCCGGGACAGGGCGGATGAGCAGTTCTTC
-,TRBV6-6,TRBJ2-5,14,-,CASRTHQVQETQYF,TGTGCCAGCAGGACCCATCAGGTCCAAGAGACCCAGTACTTC
TRBD2,TRBV14,TRBJ2-1,14,-,CASSQAGGYNEQFF,TGTGCCAGCAGCCAAGCGGGGGGATACAATGAGCAGTTCTTC
-,TRBV27,TRBJ1-6,12,-,CASSRPGEPLHF,TGTGCCAGCAGCAGACCAGGGGAGCCCCTCCACTTT
TRBD2,TRBV2,TRBJ2-1,14,-,CASNGELETSGRFF,TGTGCCAGCAATGGGGAATTGGAGACTAGCGGGCGGTTCTTC
TRBD1,TRBV20-1,TRBJ1-5,13,-,CSARGTGGQPQHF,TGCAGTGCTAGAGGGACAGGCGGTCAGCCCCAGCATTTT
-,TRBV11-2,TRBJ2-3,13,-,CASSLIYTDTQYF,TGTGCCAGCAGCTTAATATACACAGATACGCAGTATTTT
-,TRBV18,TRBJ2-7,14,-,CASSPYTGPYEQYF,TGTGCCAGCTCACCATATACAGGGCCCTACGAGCAGTACTTC
-,TRBV10-1,TRBJ2-7,14,few,CASSESTGYGEQYF,TGCGCCAGCAGTGAGTCGACGGGGTACGGGGAGCAGTACTTC